The T cell receptor (beta chain) under discussion was sequenced for a study of cytomegalovirus exposure and HLA in healthy donors. The overall study: As released early, the data held 70 million to 95 million unique TCRs from HLA-typed donors.

Germline V gives CDR1 SGHRS, CDR2 YFSETQ. The V gene lost 7 bases and the J gene lost 0 bases, with 4 bases spanning the gap. The CDR3 is 11 residues long. Primers included in the PCR were 60 Vbeta and 13 Jbeta primers. Original methodology: A later analysis counted around 80 million unique TCR beta chains, about 11 million shared. TCRdb keeps only in-frame clones here, not all; method: immunoSEQ multiplex PCR. From that table come the V and J calls and clone size; the DNA was used to work out D and trimming. The table lists approximately 100,000 clones. The source material was PBMCs. The chain joins TRBV5-1 to TRBJ1-1; D gene uncertain. This receptor was identified in a man in his forties in good health and CMV-seronegative. CDR3 region: CASRVNTEAFF. The CDR3 coding sequence is TGCGCCAGCCGGGTGAACACTGAAGCTTTCTTT.